One and the same sample provided the 17 T cell receptor beta chains below, sequenced in a study of identical twins (dated by TCRdb to about 2016). The method was 5' RACE. Sequencing was carried out with an Illumina HiSeq 2000. In TCRdb, the public reads were trimmed at Q25 with fastp and aligned with MiXCR, with productive beta chains retained. CDR3 protein duplicates are merged, each entry listing the most common genes and DNA. Across this sample there are fewer than 900,000 distinct CDR3 sequences, with 21% seen only once. The ten largest clones add up to approximately 4.5% of the sample. These data were also filed under a second study, of T cells expressing NK-cell markers.

Material: PBMCs. Receptor source: a woman aged 18-29 years in good health.

The V and J genes are TRBV2 and TRBJ2-7; the D is unclear. CDR3 length: 12 residues. V was shortened by 2 bases and J by 3 bases, with 5 bases between the two germline ends. The V gene's germline CDR1 is SNHLY and CDR2 FYNNEI. CDR3 protein: CASSESVYEQYF. Here the CDR3 DNA reads TGTGCCAGCAGTGAATCGGTCTACGAGCAGTACTTC.

This clonotype was seen repeatedly, ten times or more. This sequence joins TRBV20-1 and TRBJ2-3; TRBD2 agrees at 10 bases. The V gene end was trimmed by 0 bases and the J gene end by 4 bases; junction bases not matched to a gene: 10. Germline lookup yields CDR1 DFQATT and CDR2 SNEGSKA (reference sequence). This CDR3 spans 17 amino acids. This CDR3 reads CSAREGLAGVRADTQYF. As DNA, the CDR3 is TGCAGTGCTAGAGAAGGGCTAGCGGGAGTGAGGGCAGATACGCAGTATTTT.

In its sample, this clonotype was seen a few times. The chain uses TRBV12-3 or TRBV12-4 and TRBJ2-7, with a tentative D call TRBD2 (6 bases). Trimming stripped 5 bases from V and 3 bases from J, with 11 bases between. This CDR3 region has 13 residues. The DNA of the CDR3 is TGTGCCAGCAGTCCACGGGACTTCTACGAGCAGTACTTC. It translates to CASSPRDFYEQYF.

V is TRBV6-1 and J is TRBJ2-1; TRBD2 matches at 9 bases. Looked up from germline, CDR1 is MNHNS and CDR2 is SASEGT. The CDR3 has 15 residues. V lost 4 bases, J lost 3 bases, and 4 bases stayed unmatched. DNA of the CDR3: TGTGCCAGCAGTGCAAGTAGCGGGAGCTACAATGAGCAGTTCTTC. It specifies CASSASSGSYNEQFF.

This clonotype occurred a few times. This chain uses TRBV27 with TRBJ2-5; 8 bases are shared with TRBD2. With V trimmed by 6 bases and J by 4 bases, 10 bases remained unmatched. CDR1 MNHEY and CDR2 SMNVEV come from the germline V gene (reference sequence). The CDR3 runs to 15 residues. The CDR3 protein is CASSPGAGERETQYF. CDR3 sequence (DNA): TGTGCCAGCAGCCCCGGAGCGGGAGAGAGAGAGACCCAGTACTTC.

The V and J genes are TRBV30 and TRBJ1-1; D not resolved. V gave up 1 base and J gave up 5 bases, with 17 bases separating them. The CDR3 runs 15 residues. CDR1 and CDR2 from the germline V gene are GTSNPN and SVGIG (reference sequence). The CDR3 region has the DNA TGTGCCTGGAGTGGTTTGGTCCCCCCAGGAACTGAAGCTTTCTTT. Translated, it gives CAWSGLVPPGTEAFF.

The CDR3 DNA sequence: TGTGCCAGCTGCGGACAGGGGGTATATGGCTACACCTTC. It yields the protein CASCGQGVYGYTF. The chain employs TRBV6-1 and TRBJ1-2, with TRBD1 identical over 10 bases. Trimming at V came to 8 bases and at J to 5 bases, leaving 5 bases not matched to a gene. This CDR3 has 13 amino acids. Germline V gives CDR1 MNHNS, CDR2 SASEGT.

This clonotype was observed at least ten times. The CDR3 coding sequence is TGTGCCAGCAGTTACTTTGGGGGGCGGCCTGCTTTCTTT. It translates to CASSYFGGRPAFF. The V call is TRBV6-5, the J call TRBJ1-1; possible D gene TRBD1, 6 bases. Trimming pared 1 base from V and 11 bases from J, leaving 14 bases between. The CDR3 runs to 13 residues. Germline loops: CDR1 MNHEY, CDR2 SVGAGI.

Ten or more counts support this clonotype. The V gene is TRBV20-1, the J gene TRBJ1-4, with D tentatively TRBD1 (6 bases). The V gene lost 4 bases and the J gene lost 0 bases, with 9 bases spanning the gap. This CDR3 is 14 amino acids long. Germline-derived CDR1 and CDR2 are DFQATT and SNEGSKA (reference sequence). CDR3 amino acids: CSAIAGATNEKLFF. CDR3 bases: TGCAGTGCTATTGCAGGGGCAACTAATGAAAAACTGTTTTTT.

In nucleotides, the CDR3 is TGCGCCAGCAAGTGGGCAGGGGGCACCTACGAGCAGTACTTC. This codes for CASKWAGGTYEQYF. This chain links TRBV5-1 with TRBJ2-7; 8 nucleotides agree with TRBD1. The CDR3 sequence is 14 residues long. Germline CDR1 is SGHRS and CDR2 is YFSETQ. V trimming: 6 bases; J trimming: 2 bases; junction bases outside the gene matches: 7.

The chain joins TRBV7-2 to TRBJ2-1; 8 bases are a match to TRBD1. The junction had 5 bases not matched to a gene; V was cut back by 5 bases and J by 8 bases. Per the germline V gene, CDR1 is SGHTA and CDR2 is FQGNSA. The CDR3 consists of 13 residues. CDR3 nucleotides: TGTGCCAGCAGCCCAGACAGGGGTTATGAGCAGTTCTTC. Its protein is CASSPDRGYEQFF.

J is TRBJ2-2 and V is TRBV30; D not resolved. This CDR3 spans 12 amino acids. Germline-derived CDR1 and CDR2 are GTSNPN and SVGIG (reference sequence). V lost 2 bases to trimming and J lost 3 bases, with 4 bases between them. CDR3 sequence reads: CAWSQYTGELFF. The DNA for the CDR3 is TGTGCCTGGAGTCAGTACACCGGGGAGCTGTTTTTT.

The chain carries TRBV7-2 and TRBJ2-7; 8 bases line up with TRBD1. The CDR3 loop spans 15 amino acids. Germline CDR1 reads SGHTA; CDR2 reads FQGNSA. The V gene end was trimmed by 5 bases and the J gene end by 1 base; junction bases not matched to a gene: 7. CDR3 DNA sequence: TGTGCCAGCAGCAGGCGGACAGGGCCGTCCTACGAGCAGTACTTC. It translates to CASSRRTGPSYEQYF. The variable domain in full, completed from reference TRBV7-2 and TRBJ2-7, reads GAGVSQSPSNKVTEKGKDVELRCDPISGHTALYWYRQSLGQGLEFLIYFQGNSAPDKSGLPSDRFSAERTGGSVSTLTIQRTQQEDSAVYLCASSRRTGPSYEQYFGPGTRLTVT.

The rearrangement joins TRBV7-7 to TRBJ2-1, with no clear D. Per the germline V gene, CDR1 is SSHAT and CDR2 is FNYEAQ (reference sequence). This CDR3 comprises 14 residues. Trimming left V 2 bases short and J 8 bases short, with 13 bases between. The CDR3 loop is CASSLSLSADEQFF. CDR3 sequence (DNA): TGTGCCAGCAGCTTATCCCTCAGCGCCGATGAGCAGTTCTTC.

The genes are TRBV19 and TRBJ1-1; tentatively, D is TRBD1 (5 bases). Germline assignment: CDR1 LNHDA and CDR2 SQIVND (reference sequence). The CDR3 runs 15 residues. The ends were cut back, 6 bases at V and 2 bases at J, with 16 bases in the middle. The CDR3, as DNA: TGTGCCAGTAGCCATGAGAGGGGAACTAACACTGAAGCTTTCTTT. It translates to CASSHERGTNTEAFF.

The V call is TRBV29-1, the J call TRBJ2-5; 10 nucleotides line up with TRBD2. The length of the CDR3 is 16 residues. Germline trimming cut 6 bases from V and 5 bases from J; bases unmatched to any gene: 15. Germline loops: CDR1 SQVTM, CDR2 ANQGSEA. This CDR3 reads CSVRTSGRGRWETQYF. The DNA for the CDR3 is TGCAGCGTGAGGACTAGCGGCCGGGGTAGATGGGAGACCCAGTACTTC.

V usage is TRBV14 and J usage is TRBJ1-2, with D unresolved. Germline V gives CDR1 SGHDN, CDR2 FVKESK. The CDR3 is 14 residues long. Trimming left V 1 base short and J 3 bases short, with 9 bases between. Here the CDR3 DNA reads TGTGCCAGCAGCCAAGTTTGGGCGGACTATGGCTACACCTTC. Protein: CASSQVWADYGYTF.